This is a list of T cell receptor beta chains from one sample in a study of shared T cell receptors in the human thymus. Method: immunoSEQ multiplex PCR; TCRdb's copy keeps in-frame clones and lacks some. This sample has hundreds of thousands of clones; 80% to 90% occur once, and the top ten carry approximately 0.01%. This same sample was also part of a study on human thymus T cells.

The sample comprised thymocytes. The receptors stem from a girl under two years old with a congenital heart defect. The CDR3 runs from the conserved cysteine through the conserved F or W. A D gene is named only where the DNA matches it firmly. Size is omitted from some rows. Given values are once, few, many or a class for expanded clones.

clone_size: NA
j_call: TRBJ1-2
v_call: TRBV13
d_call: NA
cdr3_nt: TGTGCCAGCAGCCAACAGGGCGACGGCTACACCTTC
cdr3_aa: CASSQQGDGYTF

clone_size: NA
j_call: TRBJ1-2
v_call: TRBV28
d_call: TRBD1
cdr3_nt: TGTGCCAGCAGGCGACAGGGGAGGGTCTATGGCTACACCTTC
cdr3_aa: CASRRQGRVYGYTF

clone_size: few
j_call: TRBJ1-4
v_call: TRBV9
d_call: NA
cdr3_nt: TGTGCCAGCAGCCCCCGGGGGACCTCGGGAAAACTGTTTTTT
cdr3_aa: CASSPRGTSGKLFF

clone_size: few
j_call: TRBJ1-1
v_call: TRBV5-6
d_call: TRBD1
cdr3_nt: TGTGCCAGCAGCGTCGGGACAGTCCCTTTCGGTGCCACTGAAGCTTTCTTT
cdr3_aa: CASSVGTVPFGATEAFF

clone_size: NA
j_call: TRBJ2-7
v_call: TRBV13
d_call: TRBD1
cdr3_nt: TGTGCCAGCAGCCCGACAGGGGGAGTCGAGGACGAGCAGTACTTC
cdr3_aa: CASSPTGGVEDEQYF

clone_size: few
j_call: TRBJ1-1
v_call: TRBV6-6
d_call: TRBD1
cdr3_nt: TGTGCCAGCAGCTTAAGGGACAGCGTCGCTGAAGCTTTCTTT
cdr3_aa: CASSLRDSVAEAFF

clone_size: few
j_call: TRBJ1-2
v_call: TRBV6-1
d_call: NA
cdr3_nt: TGTGCCAGCAGTGAAGTTCGGGTACTCTATGGCTACACCTTC
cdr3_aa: CASSEVRVLYGYTF

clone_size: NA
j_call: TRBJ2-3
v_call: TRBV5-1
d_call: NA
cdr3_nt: TGCGCCAGCAGCTCGTTCGCAGATACGCAGTATTTT
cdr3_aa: CASSSFADTQYF

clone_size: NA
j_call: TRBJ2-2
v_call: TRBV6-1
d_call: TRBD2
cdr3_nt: TGTGCCAGCAGTAGCGGGGGGAACACCGGGGAGCTGTTTTTT
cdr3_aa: CASSSGGNTGELFF

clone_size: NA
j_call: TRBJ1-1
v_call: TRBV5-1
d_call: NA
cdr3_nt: TGCGCCAGCAGCTTATCTACAGGGGAAGCTTTCTTT
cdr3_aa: CASSLSTGEAFF

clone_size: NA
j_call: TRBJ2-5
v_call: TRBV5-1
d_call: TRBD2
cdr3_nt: TGCGCCAGCAGCTTGGAACTAGCGGGTGAATCTTACCCCCAAGAGACCCAGTACTTC
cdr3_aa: CASSLELAGESYPQETQYF

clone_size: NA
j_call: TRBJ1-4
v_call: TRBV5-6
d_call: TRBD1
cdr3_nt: TGTGCCAGCAGCTTGTGGGACAGGGGGTACGAAAAACTGTTTTTT
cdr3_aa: CASSLWDRGYEKLFF

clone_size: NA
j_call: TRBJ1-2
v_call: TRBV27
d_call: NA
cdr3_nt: TGTGCCAGGCTGAACGGGACTGACTATGGCTACACCTTC
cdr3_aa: CARLNGTDYGYTF

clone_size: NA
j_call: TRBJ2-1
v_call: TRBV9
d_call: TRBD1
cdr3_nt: TGTGCCAGCAGCGCTCGGACAGGGGAAGTTGGTGAGCAGTTCTTC
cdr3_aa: CASSARTGEVGEQFF

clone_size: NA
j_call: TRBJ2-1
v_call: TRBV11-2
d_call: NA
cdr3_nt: TGTGCCAGCAGCTACACGTCGGGGACCTACAATGAGCAGTTCTTC
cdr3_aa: CASSYTSGTYNEQFF

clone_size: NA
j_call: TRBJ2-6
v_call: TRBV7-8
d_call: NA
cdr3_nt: TGTGCCAGCAGTCCCACAGTACAGGCAGGGGACTCTGGGGCCAACGTCCTGACTTTC
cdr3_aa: CASSPTVQAGDSGANVLTF

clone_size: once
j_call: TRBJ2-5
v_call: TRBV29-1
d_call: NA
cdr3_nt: TGCAGCGTTCGAGAAAGGGGCCGAAAGACCCAGTACTTC
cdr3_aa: CSVRERGRKTQYF

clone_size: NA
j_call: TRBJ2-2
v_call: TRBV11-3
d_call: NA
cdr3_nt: TGTGCCAGCAGTGAAAGAGCCGGGGAGCTGTTTTTT
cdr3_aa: CASSERAGELFF

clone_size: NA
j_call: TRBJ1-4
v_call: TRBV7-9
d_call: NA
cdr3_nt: TGTGCCAGCAGCTTAGATTTGCCAACAGGTCAGAGGTGCGAAAAACTGTTTTTT
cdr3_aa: CASSLDLPTGQRCEKLFF

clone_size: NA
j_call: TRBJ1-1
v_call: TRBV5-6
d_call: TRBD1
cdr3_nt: TGTGCCAGCAGCCCAAGACAGGGGATGGGTTGGACTGAAGCTTTCTTT
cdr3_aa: CASSPRQGMGWTEAFF

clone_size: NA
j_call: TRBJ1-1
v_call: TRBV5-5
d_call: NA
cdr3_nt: TGTGCCAGCACCCCCCCGGGAAACACTGAAGCTTTCTTT
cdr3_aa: CASTPPGNTEAFF

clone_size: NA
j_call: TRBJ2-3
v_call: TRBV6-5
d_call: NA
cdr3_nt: TGTGCCAGCAGCCACAGATGGCAGAGCACAGATACGCAGTATTTT
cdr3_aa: CASSHRWQSTDTQYF

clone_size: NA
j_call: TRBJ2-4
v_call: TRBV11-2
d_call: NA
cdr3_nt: TGTGCCAGCACTCCCGGAGTTAGGGGTCAGGTCAAAAACATTCAGTACTTC
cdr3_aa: CASTPGVRGQVKNIQYF